What follows are 30 T cell receptor beta chains derived from one specimen sequenced in a study of blood T cell repertoires in COVID-19. Using immunoSEQ multiplex PCR, the repertoire was profiled, and TCRdb retains in-frame clones only, with some absent. The profile shows 95,000 to 100,000 clones, roughly 86% of them singletons. The sample consisted of peripheral blood. These receptors were taken from a woman aged 25 to 45 with acute or convalescent COVID-19.

The V gene is TRBV6-1, the J gene TRBJ1-1, with TRBD1 matching 11 bases. Per the germline V gene, CDR1 is MNHNS and CDR2 is SASEGT. The CDR3 has 15 amino acids. The trim removed 3 bases at V and 4 bases at J, leaving 4 bases unmatched. The CDR3 loop reads CASSDGGTGGTEAFF. The CDR3 nucleotides are TGTGCCAGCAGTGACGGGGGGACAGGGGGCACTGAAGCTTTCTTT.

The CDR3 nucleotides read TGTGCCAGCAGCCGCCGACAGGGGACCGGCTACAATGAGCAGTTCTTC. This codes for CASSRRQGTGYNEQFF. The chain recombines TRBV3-1 (or the pseudogene TRBV3-2) with TRBJ2-1; TRBD1 aligns across 8 bases. V was pared by 4 bases and J by 3 bases, with 8 bases of the junction left unmatched. Germline CDR1 LGHDT, CDR2 YNNKEL (reference sequence). The CDR3 is 16 amino acids.

This rearrangement joins TRBV7-2 to TRBJ1-2; TRBD1 is a possible D gene (5 bases). The CDR3 totals 19 residues. With 2 bases removed from V and 1 base from J, the gap between germline ends came to 23 bases. Per germline, CDR1 SGHTA and CDR2 FQGNSA. The CDR3 region is CASSLTPPITGPLNYGYTF. The CDR3 bases are TGTGCCAGCAGCTTAACCCCCCCAATAACAGGTCCACTTAACTATGGCTACACCTTC. Variable domain in full (rest from reference TRBV7-2 and TRBJ1-2): GAGVSQSPSNKVTEKGKDVELRCDPISGHTALYWYRQSLGQGLEFLIYFQGNSAPDKSGLPSDRFSAERTGGSVSTLTIQRTQQEDSAVYLCASSLTPPITGPLNYGYTFGSGTRLTVV.

The chain links TRBV7-9 to TRBJ1-1, with D perhaps matching TRBD1 (5 bases). The V and J ends lost 5 bases and 3 bases respectively, with 10 bases between them. CDR1 is SEHNR, CDR2 FQNEAQ, per germline (reference sequence). The CDR3 totals 13 residues. CDR3 DNA sequence: TGTGCCAGCAGCCGGGGGTTGTACACTGAAGCTTTCTTT. Translation: CASSRGLYTEAFF.

This rearrangement joins TRBV7-3 to TRBJ1-1, with D tentatively TRBD1 (6 bases). CDR1 SGHTA and CDR2 FQGTGA come from the germline V gene. The CDR3 spans 14 residues. V lost 1 base, J lost 1 base, and 7 bases lay in between. DNA of the CDR3: TGTGCCAGCAGCTTAAAAGGGGGGAACACTGAAGCTTTCTTT. Protein: CASSLKGGNTEAFF. Supplemented by reference TRBV7-3 and TRBJ1-1, the full variable domain reads GAGVSQTPSNKVTEKGKYVELRCDPISGHTALYWYRQSLGQGPEFLIYFQGTGAADDSGLPNDRFFAVRPEGSVSTLKIQRTERGDSAVYLCASSLKGGNTEAFFGQGTRLTVV.

This chain joins TRBV7-2 and TRBJ2-2; D remains ambiguous. Trimming pared 3 bases from V and 0 bases from J, leaving 11 bases between. The V gene's germline CDR1 is SGHTA and CDR2 FQGNSA. The length of the CDR3 is 16 residues. CDR3 sequence reads: CASSFKTFSNTGELFF. DNA of the CDR3: TGTGCCAGCAGCTTTAAAACTTTTTCGAACACCGGGGAGCTGTTTTTT.

This chain connects TRBV12-5 to TRBJ2-1, with 8 bases aligning to TRBD1. Trimming removed 4 bases from V and 8 bases from J; junction bases left unmatched: 13. Germline loops: CDR1 LGHNT, CDR2 FRNRAP. The CDR3 contains 16 residues. The CDR3 DNA reads as TGTGCTAGTGGTTACCTCCGGGACAGGTTGGTGGATGAGCAGTTCTTC. It yields the protein CASGYLRDRLVDEQFF.

CDR3 DNA sequence: TGTGCCAGCGCTTACAGGGGGTTGGCTAATGAAAAACTGTTTTTT. Translated, it gives CASAYRGLANEKLFF. The chain carries TRBV6-5 and TRBJ1-4, with TRBD1 identical over 8 bases. V lost 8 bases and J lost 3; bases outside the gene matches: 8. Germline CDR1 reads MNHEY; CDR2 reads SVGAGI. The CDR3 spans 15 residues.

The J gene is TRBJ1-1, the V gene TRBV7-2; TRBD1 matches 10 bases. In germline, CDR1 is SGHTA, CDR2 FQGNSA. The CDR3 runs to 17 residues. With V trimmed by 4 bases and J by 5 bases, 13 bases remained unmatched. The CDR3 sequence: CASSYGRDRGSRTEAFF. The CDR3 bases are TGTGCCAGCAGCTATGGCCGGGACAGGGGAAGTCGGACTGAAGCTTTCTTT. Using reference TRBV7-2 and TRBJ1-1 for the parts outside the CDR3, the full variable domain is GAGVSQSPSNKVTEKGKDVELRCDPISGHTALYWYRQSLGQGLEFLIYFQGNSAPDKSGLPSDRFSAERTGGSVSTLTIQRTQQEDSAVYLCASSYGRDRGSRTEAFFGQGTRLTVV.

Only one count was recorded for this clone. The V and J genes are TRBV20-1 and TRBJ1-2; D is possibly TRBD1 (6 bases). Germline CDR1 is DFQATT and CDR2 is SNEGSKA (reference sequence). The CDR3 is 11 residues long. The CDR3 DNA reads TGCACCATGACAGGAGGCTATGGCTACACCTTC. Residues: CTMTGGYGYTF.

The chain links TRBV3-1 (or the pseudogene TRBV3-2) to TRBJ1-1; D is unclear. CDR3 length: 11 amino acids. V lost 0 bases, J lost 6 bases, and 2 bases lay in between. Germline V lookup: CDR1 LGHDT, CDR2 YNNKEL (reference sequence). The chain's CDR3 is CASSQDSEAFF. In DNA form, the CDR3 reads TGTGCCAGCAGCCAAGACTCTGAAGCTTTCTTT.

The CDR3 spells CASSQKGLNTEAFF. Written as DNA, the CDR3 is TGTGCCAGCAGCCAAAAGGGGCTGAACACTGAAGCTTTCTTT. The chain joins TRBV3-1 (or the pseudogene TRBV3-2) to TRBJ1-1; possible D gene TRBD1, 5 bases. Trimming removed 2 bases at V and 0 bases at J, with 7 bases between. From germline, CDR1 is LGHDT and CDR2 YNNKEL (reference sequence). This CDR3 region has 14 residues.

The rearrangement links TRBV5-6 to TRBJ1-1; possibly TRBD1 for D (5 bases). The CDR3 covers 16 residues. V lost 2 bases to trimming and J lost 0 bases, with 14 bases between them. CDR1 is SGHDT and CDR2 is YYEEEE in the germline V gene. The CDR3 sequence: CASSFWRDSMNTEAFF. In DNA, the CDR3 is TGTGCCAGCAGCTTTTGGAGGGACTCTATGAACACTGAAGCTTTCTTT.

This chain connects TRBV28 to TRBJ1-4; D is unresolved. Germline CDR1 MDHEN, CDR2 SYDVKM. Trimming took off 1 base at V and 6 bases at J, with 9 bases between the two ends. The CDR3 is 14 residues long. The CDR3, as DNA: TGTGCCAGCAGTTTATTGCGTCGTCATGAAAAACTGTTTTTT. Amino acid sequence: CASSLLRRHEKLFF. Combining the CDR3 with reference TRBV28 and TRBJ1-4 gives the whole variable domain DVKVTQSSRYLVKRTGEKVFLECVQDMDHENMFWYRQDPGLGLRLIYFSYDVKMKEKGDIPEGYSVSREKKERFSLILESASTNQTSMYLCASSLLRRHEKLFFGSGTQLSVL.

Many counts were recorded for this clone. This chain connects TRBV6-6 to TRBJ2-7, with D possibly matching TRBD2 (6 bases). The CDR3 covers 16 residues. V was shortened by 7 bases and J by 4 bases, with 23 bases between the two germline ends. From germline, CDR1 is MNHNY and CDR2 SVGAGI (reference sequence). CDR3 in amino acids: CASKGSRGLMGYEQYF. The CDR3 DNA follows: TGTGCCAGCAAAGGTTCGCGGGGTTTGATGGGGTACGAGCAGTACTTC.

V is TRBV29-1 and J is TRBJ2-1, with D unresolved. This CDR3 contains 13 residues. V was cut by 3 bases and J by 5 bases, with 11 bases left in between. Germline V gene lookup returns CDR1 SQVTM and CDR2 ANQGSEA. CDR3 nucleotide sequence: TGCAGCGTTGAGTCAGTGAACAACAATGAGCAGTTCTTC. Its protein product is CSVESVNNNEQFF.

The chain carries TRBV9 and TRBJ1-4; unclear D gene. The CDR3 totals 14 residues. Germline CDR1 reads SGDLS; CDR2 reads YYNGEE. V gave up 4 bases and J gave up 7 bases, with 14 bases separating them. DNA of the CDR3: TGTGCCAGCAGCTCCGGTAGGGCGGGTGAAAAACTGTTTTTT. Its translation: CASSSGRAGEKLFF. The complete variable domain, with remaining parts taken from reference TRBV9 and TRBJ1-4, reads DSGVTQTPKHLITATGQRVTLRCSPRSGDLSVYWYQQSLDQGLQFLIQYYNGEERAKGNILERFSAQQFPDLHSELNLSSLELGDSALYFCASSSGRAGEKLFFGSGTQLSVL.

V and J are TRBV9 and TRBJ2-1; D perhaps matches TRBD1 (6 bases). Germline lookup yields CDR1 SGDLS and CDR2 YYNGEE. This CDR3 region has 17 residues. Trimming removed 0 bases at V and 4 bases at J, with 17 bases between. CDR3 residues: CASSVEIRGSLYNEQFF. Here the CDR3 DNA reads TGTGCCAGCAGCGTAGAAATCAGGGGCTCCTTGTACAATGAGCAGTTCTTC.

The chain uses TRBV13 and TRBJ2-7; 9 nucleotides align to TRBD1. Trimming removed 5 bases from V and 7 bases from J; junction bases left unmatched: 9. Germline loops: CDR1 PRHDT, CDR2 FYEKMQ (reference sequence). This CDR3 is built from 14 residues. CDR3 in amino acids: CASSPQTGGREQYF. The CDR3 DNA reads TGTGCCAGCAGCCCCCAGACAGGGGGTCGGGAGCAGTACTTC.

The chain joins TRBV5-1 to TRBJ2-7, with a possible D match to TRBD2 (5 bases). Germline assignment: CDR1 SGHRS and CDR2 YFSETQ. V was pared by 2 bases and J by 2 bases, with 14 bases between. The CDR3 totals 15 residues. The CDR3 DNA reads TGCGCCAGCAGCTTAGCGGTACCTTTTCCCTACGAGCAGTACTTC. This encodes CASSLAVPFPYEQYF.

The CDR3 loop is CASSVPGQGSGYTF. The CDR3 bases are TGTGCCAGCAGTGTACCGGGACAGGGGTCTGGCTACACCTTC. J is TRBJ1-2 and V is TRBV28, with 10 positions matching TRBD1. The CDR3 has 14 residues. Losses at the gene ends were 5 bases for V and 7 bases for J; bases not matched to a gene: 7. In germline, CDR1 is MDHEN, CDR2 SYDVKM.

This clone was observed once. The rearrangement links TRBV30 to TRBJ1-4; D is possibly TRBD1 (5 bases). Trimming removed 2 bases from V and 4 bases from J, with 8 bases in between. Germline loops: CDR1 GTSNPN, CDR2 SVGIG (reference sequence). The length of the CDR3 is 13 residues. CDR3 nucleotide sequence: TGTGCCTGGAGTAGTGACAGTAATGAAAAACTGTTTTTT. Translation gives CAWSSDSNEKLFF. The full variable domain, in which reference TRBV30 and TRBJ1-4 provide the parts outside the CDR3, is SQTIHQWPATLVQPVGSPLSLECTVEGTSNPNLYWYRQAAGRGLQLLFYSVGIGQISSEVPQNLSASRPQDRQFILSSKKLLLSDSGFYLCAWSSDSNEKLFFGSGTQLSVL.

This sequence joins TRBV28 and TRBJ1-5; TRBD1 agrees at 7 bases. CDR1 is MDHEN, CDR2 SYDVKM, per germline. The V gene end was trimmed by 5 bases and the J gene end by 3 bases; junction bases not matched to a gene: 7. This CDR3 has 15 residues. Here the CDR3 reads CASSPEGAYNQPQHF. CDR3 sequence (DNA): TGTGCCAGCAGTCCCGAGGGGGCATACAATCAGCCCCAGCATTTT.

Here the CDR3 DNA reads TGTGCCAGCAGACTCCCAGGGGGCGCGAGAACTGAAGCTTTCTTT. This sequence encodes CASRLPGGARTEAFF. This chain joins TRBV28 and TRBJ1-1; 8 nucleotides align to TRBD1. CDR1 is MDHEN and CDR2 is SYDVKM in the germline V gene. J gave up 5 bases and V 6 bases, and 11 bases lay outside the gene matches. This CDR3 has 15 residues.

The V gene is TRBV2, the J gene TRBJ2-2; 10 positions match TRBD1. J was trimmed by 7 bases and V by 5 bases; bases with no gene match: 4. This CDR3 region has 14 residues. Germline V CDR1 and CDR2: SNHLY, FYNNEI. CDR3 residues: CASSRDRGGGELFF. Written as DNA, the CDR3 is TGTGCCAGCAGTCGGGACAGGGGCGGCGGGGAGCTGTTTTTT.

The chain combines TRBV20-1 with TRBJ2-7; 8 bases line up with TRBD2. The CDR3 is 11 amino acids. Trimming at V came to 6 bases and at J to 5 bases, leaving 3 bases not matched to a gene. Germline V gene sequence: CDR1 DFQATT, CDR2 SNEGSKA (reference sequence). CDR3 DNA sequence: TGCAGTGCCGGGGGGGGTCACGAGCAGTACTTC. Translation: CSAGGGHEQYF.

The chain joins TRBV2 to TRBJ2-3, with TRBD1 matching over 9 bases. CDR1 SNHLY and CDR2 FYNNEI come from the germline V gene. The CDR3 is made up of 16 amino acids. V was pared by 9 bases and J by 0 bases, with 10 bases of the junction left unmatched. The CDR3 is CASRVGTGISTDTQYF. In DNA, the CDR3 is TGTGCCAGTAGAGTTGGGACAGGGATTAGCACAGATACGCAGTATTTT.

V and J are TRBV28 and TRBJ1-5; D not certain. The germline CDR1 and CDR2 sequences are MDHEN and SYDVKM. V was clipped by 2 bases and J by 0 bases, with 8 bases between them. The CDR3 contains 15 residues. The CDR3, as DNA: TGTGCCAGCAGTTTAAGTCCTATTAGCAATCAGCCCCAGCATTTT. Amino acids: CASSLSPISNQPQHF.

The V gene is TRBV7-8, the J gene TRBJ1-5; D gene unclear. The CDR3 is 17 amino acids. CDR1 is SGHVS, CDR2 FQNEAQ, per germline. Trimming removed 1 base at V and 1 base at J, with 14 bases between. The CDR3 protein is CASSLGAALKSNQPQHF. The CDR3 DNA follows: TGTGCCAGCAGCTTAGGGGCAGCCCTGAAGAGCAATCAGCCCCAGCATTTT.

The V call is TRBV19, the J call TRBJ1-4, with D uncertain. Germline V CDR1 and CDR2: LNHDA, SQIVND (reference sequence). This CDR3 region has 15 residues. V lost 3 bases, J lost 4 bases, and 12 bases lay in between. The CDR3 DNA is TGTGCCAGTAGTATTACGGCAGGCCGTAATGAAAAACTGTTTTTT. This gives the protein CASSITAGRNEKLFF.